A single sample is the source of the 3 T cell receptor beta chains below, sequenced in a study of blood T cell repertoires in COVID-19. Sequencing used immunoSEQ multiplex PCR; TCRdb keeps in-frame clones, though not all of them. The repertoire includes more than 95,000 clones, 65% to 90% of them detected once, and around 4.8% sits in the top ten. The sequencing sample was made of peripheral blood. All receptors come from a man aged 60-69 years with acute or convalescent COVID-19.

The gene calls are TRBV14 and TRBJ1-5; 8 bases agree with TRBD1. The CDR3 extends over 14 amino acids. Trimming took 5 bases from V and 7 from J; bases not matched to a gene: 7. The germline V gene has CDR1 SGHDN and CDR2 FVKESK. CDR3 DNA sequence: TGTGCCAGCAGCTTCGGACAGGGAGGACAGCCCCAGCATTTT. Its translation is CASSFGQGGQPQHF. Filled out from reference TRBV14 and TRBJ1-5, the complete variable domain reads EAGVTQFPSHSVIEKGQTVTLRCDPISGHDNLYWYRRVMGKEIKFLLHFVKESKQDESGMPNNRFLAERTGGTYSTLKVQPAELEDSGVYFCASSFGQGGQPQHFGDGTRLSIL.

The chain has TRBV10-3 and TRBJ1-1; D is ambiguous. From germline, CDR1 is ENHRY and CDR2 SYGVKD. Trimming cost V 2 bases and J 4 bases, with 8 bases left between them. This CDR3 comprises 13 residues. CDR3 in amino acids: CAISEERSTEAFF. In DNA, the CDR3 is TGTGCCATCAGTGAGGAGCGGAGCACTGAAGCTTTCTTT.

The chain uses TRBV25-1 and TRBJ2-2; D uncertain. The CDR3 runs 11 residues. In germline, CDR1 is MGHDK, CDR2 SYGVNS. V shed 7 bases and J shed 6 bases, with 6 bases lying between them. This CDR3 is CASTRAGELFF. In nucleotides, the CDR3 is TGTGCCAGCACTAGAGCCGGGGAGCTGTTTTTT.